The entry below gives a single T cell receptor beta chain sequence along with its context. In this sample, this clonotype turned up many times. The antigen it binds to is not known. Base qualities are not provided; no much larger clone lies one nucleotide away. Reading from cysteine to phenylalanine, the CDR3 counts 15 amino acids. Only the CDR3 DNA stays, 45 bases, in frame from base 1. V and J are trimmed by 7 bases and 0 bases, and the gene matches miss 4 bases of the junction. According to the germline V gene (reference sequence), CDR1 reads LNHDA and CDR2 reads SQIVND. To prepare the library, RACE was applied. The run used a NextSeq 500. During library preparation, unique molecular identifiers were attached to individual cDNA molecules so that TCRs could be counted quantitatively and reproducibly. For every blood RNA sample, sequencing covered both the TCR alpha and TCR beta chains. The authors processed their data as follows. A median of about 89,000 TCRs per sample was observed, with a range of 23,224 to 690,600. The Decombinator software suite was used to annotate the V, J and CDR3 of the TCR reads. For PS versus PT1 abundance plots, all samples were subsampled to the same number of TCRs (28,000). Expanded TCRs were defined as absent before sensitization and observed at least eight times at the 2-week time point. The raw public reads went through TCRdb reprocessing: fastp at Q25, MiXCR clone calling, in-frame beta chains kept. All rows with the same CDR3 protein become a single entry with the most common DNA and genes. The V and J calls were determined by TCRdb, not by the authors. This sample gives about 84,000 distinct CDR3 sequences in total; about 10% of them show up just once. The ten most abundant clones make up around 5% of the sample.

The data belong to a study of human T cells and chemical hapten exposure (dated by TCRdb to about 2021). Regarding the research as a whole: For sensitization, 2% DPC in acetone was applied to a roughly 2 cm by roughly 2 cm area of upper inner arm skin. Throughout the study period of roughly five months, patients also received therapeutic DPC doses to the scalp every week. Patch testing was performed on the upper back with Finn chambers containing 0.01% DPC, and the patch tests were scored after 6 days according to International Contact Dermatitis Research Group standards. The mostly female patient cohort included alopecia areata with under or over 50% scalp involvement, alopecia totalis and alopecia universalis. Libraries were combined into a pool for sequencing, and differences in TCR yield between samples came mainly from small differences in library volumes within the pool. This study followed changes in the peripheral blood TCR repertoire in vivo during primary and secondary sensitization of alopecia patients to the hapten diphenylcyclopropenone (DPC). Blood was sampled from patients pre-sensitization (week 0) and at 2, 6 and about 24 weeks after DPC sensitization. Blood for TCR sequencing was provided by twenty-nine alopecia patients at one to four time points (pre-sensitization, 2, 6 and 24 weeks).

What the study reported, not specific to this receptor: No change with DPC sensitization was found in the number of TCRs above 1 in 1000 frequency, and no evidence of global repertoire structure alterations was found. Compared with pre-sensitization or healthy control sets, expanded TCRs formed significantly more large CDR3 similarity clusters, which is consistent with antigen-driven responses. Repeated subsampling changed both the strength of the expansion versus patch-test correlation and the threshold at which that correlation became significant. Because every patient had alopecia, a presumed autoimmune disease, the patients' immune response might differ from that of healthy individuals. The number of PT1 expanded TCRs positively correlated with patch test score, significant at thresholds 8, 16 and 32 but not 4.

The sample's time point label, decoded: patch test 2, 6 weeks after DPC sensitization. The treatment or condition label on this specimen signifies: therapeutic diphenylcyclopropenone sensitization with weekly scalp DPC. At every patch-test visit, the blood draw took place before the patch test was put on. Patients were eligible if aged 18 to 70, diagnosed with alopecia and judged suitable for DPC therapy, and pregnant patients were excluded. Total RNA was extracted from unfractionated whole blood that had been collected in Tempus Blood RNA tubes. This chain joins TRBV19 to TRBJ2-1, with 9 bases aligning to TRBD1. The material sequenced was whole blood, taken in connection with sensitization to the hapten diphenylcyclopropenone (DPC). The source is a woman in her forties or fifties with alopecia areata. Some clones in this sample may be carry-over from other donors' samples. The DNA sequence is TGTGCCAGTACCGGGACAGGGAGCTCCTACAATGAGCAGTTCTTC. Translated, it reads CASTGTGSSYNEQFF.